This TCR beta chain came from a study of T-cell memory formation after mild COVID-19. Study at large: TCR clusters were mostly confined to one donor each. Study-wide results and caveats: Mostly located in CM and EM were contracting CD4+ clones, with contracting CD8+ clones located in EMRA. The appearance of some responding clones in pre-infection memory suggested that cross-reactive memory joined.

TCRdb recomputed calls from the 5' RACE reads with MiXCR, one row per CDR3 protein. The repertoire has about 440,000 distinct CDR3 sequences, over 15% of them found once; the top ten carry around 8.4%. Looked up from germline, CDR1 is SGHTA and CDR2 is FQGNSA. Trimming took 5 bases from V and 4 from J, leaving 8 bases between them. There are 13 residues in the CDR3. This clonotype was found a few times. Its antigen remains unknown. The clonotype was recovered from an adult woman who had mild COVID-19 (a few samples of this study predate the infection). Cell type and time point are not known. The chain carries TRBV7-2 and TRBJ2-2; D gene ambiguous. Sequencing was carried out using PBMCs or a T cell subset sorted from them (not recorded which). The CDR3 nucleotides read TGTGCCAGCAGCCCCCGGTCCACCGGGGAGCTGTTTTTT. Protein product: CASSPRSTGELFF. Supplemented by reference TRBV7-2 and TRBJ2-2, the full variable domain reads GAGVSQSPSNKVTEKGKDVELRCDPISGHTALYWYRQSLGQGLEFLIYFQGNSAPDKSGLPSDRFSAERTGGSVSTLTIQRTQQEDSAVYLCASSPRSTGELFFGEGSRLTVL.